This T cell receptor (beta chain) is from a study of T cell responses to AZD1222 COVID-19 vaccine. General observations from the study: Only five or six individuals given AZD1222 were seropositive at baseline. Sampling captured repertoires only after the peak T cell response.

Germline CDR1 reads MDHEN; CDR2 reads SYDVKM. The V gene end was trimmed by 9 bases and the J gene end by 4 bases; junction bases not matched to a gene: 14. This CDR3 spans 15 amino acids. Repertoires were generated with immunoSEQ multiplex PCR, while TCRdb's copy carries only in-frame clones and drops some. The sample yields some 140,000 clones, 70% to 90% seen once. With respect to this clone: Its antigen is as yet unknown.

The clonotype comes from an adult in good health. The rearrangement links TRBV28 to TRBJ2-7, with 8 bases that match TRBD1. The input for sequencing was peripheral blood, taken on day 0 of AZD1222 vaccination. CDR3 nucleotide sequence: TGTGCCAGTCTCGGGACAGGCCAAATGGGGTACGAGCAGTACTTC. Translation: CASLGTGQMGYEQYF.